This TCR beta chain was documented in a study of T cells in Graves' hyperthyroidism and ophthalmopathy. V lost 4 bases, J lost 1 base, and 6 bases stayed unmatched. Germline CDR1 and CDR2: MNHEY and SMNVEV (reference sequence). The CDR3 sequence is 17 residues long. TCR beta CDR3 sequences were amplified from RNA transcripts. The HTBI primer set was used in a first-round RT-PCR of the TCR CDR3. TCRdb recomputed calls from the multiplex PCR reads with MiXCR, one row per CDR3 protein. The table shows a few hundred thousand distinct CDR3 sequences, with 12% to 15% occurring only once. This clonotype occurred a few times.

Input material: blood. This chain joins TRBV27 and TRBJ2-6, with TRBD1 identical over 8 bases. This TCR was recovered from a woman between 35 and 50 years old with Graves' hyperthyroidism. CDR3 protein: CASSSGQVGSGANVLTF. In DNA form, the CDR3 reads TGTGCCAGCAGTTCGGGACAGGTGGGATCTGGGGCCAACGTCCTGACTTTC.